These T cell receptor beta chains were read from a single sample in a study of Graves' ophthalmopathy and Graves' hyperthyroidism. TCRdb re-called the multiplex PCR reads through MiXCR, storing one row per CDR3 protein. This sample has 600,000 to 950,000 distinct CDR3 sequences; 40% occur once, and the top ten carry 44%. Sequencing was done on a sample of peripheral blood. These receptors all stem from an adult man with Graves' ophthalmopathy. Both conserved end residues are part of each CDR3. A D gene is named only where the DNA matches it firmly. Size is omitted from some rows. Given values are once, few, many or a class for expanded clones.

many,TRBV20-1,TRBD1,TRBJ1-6,CSALTGTGRSPLHF,TGCAGTGCCCTAACCGGGACAGGTCGTTCACCCCTCCACTTT
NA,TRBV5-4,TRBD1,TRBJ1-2,CASSPTPGWTGANYGYTF,TGTGCCAGCAGCCCAACCCCAGGTTGGACAGGGGCTAACTATGGCTACACCTTC
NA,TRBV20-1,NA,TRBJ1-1,CSAGGGTFTGKAFF,TGCAGTGCAGGGGGTGGGACATTTACAGGGAAGGCTTTCTTT
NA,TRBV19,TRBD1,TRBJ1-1,CASSNWDRHMNTEAFF,TGTGCCAGTAGTAACTGGGACAGACATATGAACACTGAAGCTTTCTTT
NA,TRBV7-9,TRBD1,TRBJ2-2,CASSYSPTGKTGELFF,TGTGCCAGCAGTTACTCGCCGACAGGGAAAACCGGGGAGCTGTTTTTT
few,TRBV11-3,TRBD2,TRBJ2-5,CASSLVSGSETQYF,TGTGCCAGCAGCTTAGTAAGCGGGAGTGAGACCCAGTACTTC
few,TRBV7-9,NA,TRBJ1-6,CASSLDKRNSPLHF,TGTGCCAGCAGCTTGGACAAACGAAATTCACCCCTCCACTTT
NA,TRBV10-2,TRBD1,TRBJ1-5,CASMDGQGPHSNQPQHF,TGTGCCAGCATGGATGGACAGGGGCCCCATAGCAATCAGCCCCAGCATTTT
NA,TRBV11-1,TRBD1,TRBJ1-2,CASSSQGQGAVPVYGYTF,TGTGCCAGCAGTTCCCAGGGACAGGGGGCCGTACCCGTCTATGGCTACACCTTC
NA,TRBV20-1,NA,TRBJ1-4,CSARDLGGANEKLFF,TGCAGTGCTAGAGATCTTGGGGGCGCGAATGAAAAACTGTTTTTT
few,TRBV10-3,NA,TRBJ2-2,CATSGGTSTGELFF,TGTGCCACTTCAGGTGGCACCAGCACCGGGGAGCTGTTTTTT
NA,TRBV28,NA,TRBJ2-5,CASSLDSFQETQYF,TGTGCCAGCAGTTTAGATTCATTTCAAGAGACCCAGTACTTC
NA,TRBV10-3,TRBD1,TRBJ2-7,CASSYRGQGNYEQYF,TGTGCCAGCAGTTACCGGGGACAGGGGAACTACGAGCAGTACTTC
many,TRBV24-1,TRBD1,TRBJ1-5,CATSDDRDNQPQHF,TGTGCCACCAGCGACGACAGGGACAATCAGCCCCAGCATTTT
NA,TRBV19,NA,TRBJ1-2,CASSIIGRGYGFTF,TGTGCCAGTAGTATAATCGGCAGGGGCTATGGCTTCACCTTC
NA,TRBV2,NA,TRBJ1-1,CASSYYIRWDANTEAFF,TGTGCCAGCAGTTACTATATTAGGTGGGATGCGAACACTGAAGCTTTCTTT
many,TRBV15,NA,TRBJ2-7,CATSRDRARPSEQYF,TGTGCCACCAGCAGAGATCGGGCCAGGCCCAGCGAGCAGTACTTC
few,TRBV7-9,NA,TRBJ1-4,CASSSPLKDRVNEKLFF,TGTGCCAGCAGCTCCCCTCTGAAGGATAGGGTGAATGAAAAACTGTTTTTT
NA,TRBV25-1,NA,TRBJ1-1,CASSLSPENKGTEAFF,TGTGCCAGCAGTTTATCGCCGGAGAACAAGGGCACTGAAGCTTTCTTT
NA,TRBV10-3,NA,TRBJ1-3,CAITDTRTGNTIYF,TGTGCCATCACGGACACAAGGACTGGAAACACCATATATTTT
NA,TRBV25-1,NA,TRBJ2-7,CASSREISYEQYF,TGTGCCAGCAGTCGGGAGATCTCCTACGAGCAGTACTTC
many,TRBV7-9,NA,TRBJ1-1,CASSLVMAEAFF,TGTGCCAGCAGCTTAGTAATGGCTGAAGCTTTCTTT
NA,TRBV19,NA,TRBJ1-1,CASRMRGAGAPAFF,TGTGCCAGCCGTATGAGGGGCGCTGGAGCACCAGCTTTCTTT
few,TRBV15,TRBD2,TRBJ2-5,CATSRGLAGGGETQYF,TGTGCCACCAGCAGGGGGCTAGCGGGAGGAGGGGAGACCCAGTACTTC
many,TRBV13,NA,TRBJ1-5,CASRNQPQHF,TGTGCCAGCAGAAATCAGCCCCAGCATTTT
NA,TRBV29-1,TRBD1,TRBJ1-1,CSADTGEENTEAFF,TGCAGCGCCGATACAGGGGAAGAAAACACTGAAGCTTTCTTT
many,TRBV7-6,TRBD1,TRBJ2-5,CASSLDRGTGGETQYF,TGTGCCAGCAGCTTAGACCGAGGGACAGGGGGAGAGACCCAGTACTTC
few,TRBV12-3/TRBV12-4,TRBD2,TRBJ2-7,CASSLMGLVGDEQYF,TGTGCCAGCAGTCTTATGGGACTAGTAGGGGACGAGCAGTACTTC
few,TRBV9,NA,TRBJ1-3,CASSEQGPGNTIYF,TGTGCCAGCAGCGAACAGGGACCTGGAAACACCATATATTTT
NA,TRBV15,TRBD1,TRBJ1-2,CATSSPGQGGGYTF,TGTGCCACCAGCAGTCCCGGACAGGGAGGCGGCTACACCTTC
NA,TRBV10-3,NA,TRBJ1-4,CAIRGSGGGTGGNEKLFF,TGTGCCATCAGGGGTAGCGGGGGCGGAACCGGGGGTAATGAAAAACTGTTTTTT
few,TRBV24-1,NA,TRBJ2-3,CATSGGQDYGTDTQYF,TGTGCCACCAGTGGAGGGCAGGACTACGGCACAGATACGCAGTATTTT
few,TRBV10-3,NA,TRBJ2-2,CAITPSPNTGELFF,TGTGCCATCACCCCTAGCCCAAACACCGGGGAGCTGTTTTTT
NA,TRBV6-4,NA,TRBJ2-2,CASSDSRGLFF,TGTGCCAGCAGTGACTCGAGAGGGCTGTTTTTT
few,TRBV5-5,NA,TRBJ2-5,CASSSLSGVETQYF,TGTGCCAGCAGCTCCCTTAGTGGTGTGGAGACCCAGTACTTC
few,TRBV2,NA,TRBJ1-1,CASSPNRENTEAFF,TGTGCCAGCAGTCCTAACAGGGAGAACACTGAAGCTTTCTTT
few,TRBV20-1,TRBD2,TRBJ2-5,CSARDSSGIQETQYF,TGCAGTGCTAGAGATTCTAGCGGGATTCAAGAGACCCAGTACTTC
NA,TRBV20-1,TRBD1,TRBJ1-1,CSAEQGTAEAFF,TGCAGTGCAGAACAGGGGACTGCTGAAGCTTTCTTT
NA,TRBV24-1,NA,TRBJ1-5,CATSDPGSGDNQPQHF,TGTGCCACCAGTGACCCAGGGTCAGGAGACAATCAGCCCCAGCATTTT
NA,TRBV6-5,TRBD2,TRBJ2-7,CASRTVAGGSSYEQYF,TGTGCCAGCAGGACCGTAGCGGGCGGGTCCTCCTACGAGCAGTACTTC
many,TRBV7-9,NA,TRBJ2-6,CASSSEIGSGANVLTF,TGTGCCAGCAGCTCGGAGATTGGCTCTGGGGCCAACGTCCTGACTTTC
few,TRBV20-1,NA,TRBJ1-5,CSAREASGTQHF,TGCAGTGCTAGAGAGGCTTCTGGGACCCAGCATTTT
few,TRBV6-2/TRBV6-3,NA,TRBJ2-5,CASSYFSGAPQETQYF,TGTGCCAGCAGTTACTTCTCAGGGGCACCCCAGGAGACCCAGTACTTC
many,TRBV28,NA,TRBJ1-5,CASRRRGIGNQPQHF,TGTGCCAGCAGGAGGAGGGGTATAGGCAATCAGCCCCAGCATTTT
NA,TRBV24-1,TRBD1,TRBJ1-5,CATSDPGTGSWEPQHF,TGTGCCACCAGTGACCCAGGGACAGGGAGCTGGGAGCCCCAGCATTTT
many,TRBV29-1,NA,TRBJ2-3,CSVEVPSTFTDTQYF,TGCAGCGTTGAAGTGCCCTCGACTTTCACAGATACGCAGTATTTT